This is a list of T cell receptor beta chains from one sample in a study of T-cell memory formation after mild COVID-19. TCRdb re-derived calls from the 5' RACE reads in MiXCR, one entry per CDR3 protein. The top ten hold 9.5% to 15% of the sample, which has fewer than 450,000 distinct CDR3 sequences, 20% to 25% seen once. Sequencing input: PBMCs or a T cell subset sorted from them (not recorded which). The receptors here all came from an adult woman who had mild COVID-19 (a few samples of this study predate the infection). Cell type and time point are not known. Each CDR3 is given with its conserved first and last residue.

v_gene	j_gene	CDR3aa
TRBV7-3	TRBJ2-1	CASSHRGPYNEQFF
TRBV5-4	TRBJ2-1	CASSFGLNEQFF
TRBV20-1	TRBJ1-4	CSATRGPTNEKLFF
TRBV5-6	TRBJ2-7	CASSATQGSEQYF
TRBV5-1	TRBJ2-7	CASSLARNSYEQYF
TRBV7-8	TRBJ2-1	CASSLYSAVAYEEQFF
TRBV29-1	TRBJ2-7	CSVEDRRRGGNYEQYF
TRBV7-3	TRBJ2-3	CASSFWGTSGADTQYF
TRBV4-2	TRBJ2-1	CASSQDGGLNNEQFF
TRBV29-1	TRBJ2-3	CSVGSLAGFTDTQYF
TRBV12-3/TRBV12-4	TRBJ1-1	CASRAGQLNTEAFF
TRBV5-1	TRBJ2-1	CASSLKASNEQFF
TRBV7-2	TRBJ2-1	CASSLGRGNSF
TRBV7-9	TRBJ1-2	CASSRDGGNYGYTF
TRBV20-1	TRBJ2-1	CSAGATSSSYNEQFF
TRBV20-1	TRBJ2-2	CSARDGGGALTGELFF
TRBV18	TRBJ1-2	CASSPARTGDYGYTF
TRBV11-3	TRBJ2-7	CASSTDSGQYF
TRBV18	TRBJ1-2	CASSHDRNYGYTF
TRBV5-1	TRBJ2-1	CASSLGRGENEQFF
TRBV20-1	TRBJ2-1	CSATPVGVSFGYNEQFF
TRBV6-6	TRBJ1-4	CASSSTGTGVEKLFF
TRBV27	TRBJ1-1	CASSLVGVTEAFF
TRBV5-1	TRBJ2-5	CASSREGREEAQYF
TRBV6-5	TRBJ1-2	CASGSGNYGYTF
TRBV7-9	TRBJ2-2	CASSPGDGLNTGELFF
TRBV24-1	TRBJ1-2	CATSTRGQSYGYTF
TRBV20-1	TRBJ2-7	CSAREDWIEGEQYF
TRBV12-3/TRBV12-4	TRBJ2-2	CASSSDRGYTGELFF
TRBV2	TRBJ2-5	CASMGGAETQYF
TRBV7-2	TRBJ1-1	CASSPYLNTEAFF
TRBV5-1	TRBJ2-7	CASSIRPTGNSEQYF
TRBV7-2	TRBJ2-5	CASSLGLPRGPEGTQYF
TRBV7-3	TRBJ2-1	CASSLMASGGASYNEQFF
TRBV7-9	TRBJ2-5	CASSSGTSGVQETQYF
TRBV19	TRBJ1-5	CASSILTRGSNQPQHF
TRBV18	TRBJ1-5	CASSQGVIDQPQHF
TRBV29-1	TRBJ1-2	CSVENEFYGYTF
TRBV7-9	TRBJ2-1	CASIALAGGLNEQFF
TRBV3-1	TRBJ2-2	CASSAYGELFF
TRBV7-2	TRBJ2-7	CASSVSTGYEQYF
TRBV3-1	TRBJ2-7	CASSRTESYEQYF
TRBV29-1	TRBJ2-1	CSVAYRGPPYNEQFF
TRBV20-1	TRBJ2-3	CSAREGAYTDTQYF
TRBV7-8	TRBJ2-1	CASSPYRLAGYNEQFF
TRBV6-2/TRBV6-3	TRBJ2-2	CASSFRDTNTGELFF
TRBV12-3/TRBV12-4	TRBJ2-7	CASTSSGGPYEQYF
TRBV18	TRBJ2-5	CASSPRTEETQYF
TRBV4-2	TRBJ1-1	CASSQRQGTEAFF
TRBV24-1	TRBJ2-3	CATTDTHTDTQYF
TRBV7-2	TRBJ1-1	CASSLTTVMNTEAFF
TRBV27	TRBJ2-7	CASRPGAGVAYEQYF
TRBV7-8	TRBJ2-1	CASSLEKVRNEQFF
TRBV5-1	TRBJ1-3	CASSATRDTLPSSGNTIYF
TRBV11-3	TRBJ1-1	CASSFATGNTEAFF
TRBV4-3	TRBJ2-5	CASSQDLPGGGETQYF
TRBV11-3	TRBJ1-1	CASSLVRGKGTEAFF
TRBV12-2	TRBJ2-1	CASRLVPGLAGGSSYNEQFF
TRBV12-3/TRBV12-4	TRBJ2-7	CASSSRAPYEQYF
TRBV24-1	TRBJ2-1	CATREGAGSYNEQFF